The rows below give T cell receptor beta chains drawn from one sample of a study of cytomegalovirus exposure and HLA in healthy donors. Clones were read by immunoSEQ multiplex PCR, and TCRdb kept only the in-frame ones, dropping some. The sample gives about 190,000 clones, around 77% of which show up once; about 1.5% is in the top ten. Sequencing was carried out using PBMCs. These receptors were taken from a woman between 18 and 30 years old in good health and CMV-seronegative. Each CDR3 is given with its conserved first and last residue. D genes are given only for firm matches. Part of the rows lack a size; the others show once, few, many or a class for expanded clones.

v_gene,d_gene,abundance,j_gene,CDR3aa,CDR3nt
TRBV7-8,TRBD1,-,TRBJ2-7,CASSAHRDRFPYEQYF,TGTGCCAGCAGCGCCCACCGGGACAGATTCCCCTACGAGCAGTACTTC
TRBV6-5,TRBD1,-,TRBJ1-5,CASSHRGSNQPQHF,TGTGCCAGCAGTCACAGGGGTAGCAATCAGCCCCAGCATTTT
TRBV30,-,-,TRBJ1-2,CAWSVRWGPGGYTF,TGTGCCTGGAGTGTACGTTGGGGCCCGGGTGGCTACACCTTC
TRBV14,TRBD2,-,TRBJ2-5,CASRERGQETQYF,TGTGCCAGCAGAGAGCGGGGGCAAGAGACCCAGTACTTC
TRBV27,-,-,TRBJ1-2,CASSPLAGRGYTF,TGTGCCAGCAGTCCCCTGGCAGGGCGCGGCTACACCTTC
TRBV28,-,-,TRBJ2-2,CASNHLGGTGELFF,TGTGCCAGCAATCACCTGGGGGGCACCGGGGAGCTGTTTTTT
TRBV18,TRBD1,-,TRBJ1-2,CASSPDTGGYYGYTF,TGTGCCAGCTCACCCGACACAGGGGGGTACTATGGCTACACCTTC
TRBV19,TRBD1,-,TRBJ1-2,CASSTRTGTGYGYTF,TGTGCCAGTAGTACCCGGACAGGGACGGGCTATGGCTACACCTTC
TRBV2,TRBD1,-,TRBJ2-2,CASRGGEIGELFF,TGTGCCAGCAGAGGGGGCGAGATCGGGGAGCTGTTTTTT
TRBV6-5,-,-,TRBJ2-3,CAIGAKRTDTQYF,TGTGCCATTGGAGCGAAACGCACAGATACGCAGTATTTT
TRBV4-2,-,few,TRBJ2-7,CASSQDYSSYEQYF,TGTGCCAGCAGCCAAGACTACAGCTCCTACGAGCAGTACTTC
TRBV5-1,-,-,TRBJ1-1,CASSLAGSLNTEAFF,TGCGCCAGCAGCTTGGCCGGGTCTTTGAACACTGAAGCTTTCTTT
TRBV7-9,-,-,TRBJ2-7,CASSPPGSDEQYF,TGTGCCAGCAGCCCACCCGGTTCCGACGAGCAGTACTTC
TRBV7-9,-,-,TRBJ2-5,CASSNPTGFQETQYF,TGTGCCAGCAGCAATCCGACAGGCTTCCAAGAGACCCAGTACTTC
TRBV5-1,-,-,TRBJ2-1,CASSLDSYNEQFF,TGCGCCAGCAGCCTGGACAGCTACAATGAGCAGTTCTTC
TRBV7-3,-,-,TRBJ2-5,CASSLRGEEETQYF,TGTGCCAGCAGCTTAAGGGGAGAGGAAGAGACCCAGTACTTC
TRBV15,-,-,TRBJ2-5,CATSRDRVGEETQYF,TGTGCCACCAGCAGAGACAGGGTTGGGGAAGAGACCCAGTACTTC
TRBV7-3,-,-,TRBJ1-6,CASSFSGEGSPLHF,TGTGCCAGCAGCTTTTCGGGGGAAGGTTCACCCCTCCACTTT
TRBV7-9,TRBD1,-,TRBJ2-2,CASSLGTAVGELFF,TGTGCCAGCAGCCTCGGGACAGCCGTTGGGGAGCTGTTTTTT
TRBV18,-,-,TRBJ2-2,CASSPGRNTGELFF,TGTGCCAGCTCACCTGGCAGGAACACCGGGGAGCTGTTTTTT
TRBV1,-,-,TRBJ1-5,CTSSPREVGNQPQHF,TGCACCAGCAGCCCCAGGGAGGTTGGCAATCAGCCCCAGCATTTT
TRBV7-3,-,-,TRBJ2-2,CASSSEGAGELFF,TGTGCCAGCAGCTCAGAGGGGGCCGGGGAGCTGTTTTTT
TRBV7-2,-,-,TRBJ2-6,CASSLGLGANVLTF,TGTGCCAGCAGCTTAGGTCTGGGGGCCAACGTCCTGACTTTC
TRBV2,TRBD2,-,TRBJ2-2,CASIWTSGGNTGELFF,TGTGCCAGCATATGGACTAGCGGGGGAAACACCGGGGAGCTGTTTTTT
TRBV7-3,TRBD2,-,TRBJ2-3,CASSNAGGQADTQYF,TGTGCCAGCAGCAACGCGGGGGGGCAAGCAGATACGCAGTATTTT
TRBV4-3,-,-,TRBJ1-1,CASSQESTVGTEAFF,TGCGCCAGCAGCCAAGAGTCGACAGTCGGCACTGAAGCTTTCTTT
TRBV2,TRBD1,once,TRBJ1-1,CASSQGMNTEAFF,TGTGCCAGCTCACAGGGGATGAACACTGAAGCTTTCTTT
TRBV5-1,TRBD2,-,TRBJ2-5,CASSLRLAGESQETQYF,TGCGCCAGCAGCTTACGACTAGCGGGGGAGAGCCAAGAGACCCAGTACTTC
TRBV28,TRBD1,-,TRBJ2-7,CASSGGGQGAGEQYF,TGTGCCAGCAGTGGGGGGGGACAGGGGGCGGGCGAGCAGTACTTC